This T cell receptor beta chain appears in the sequencing data of a study of shared clonotypes between healthy human individuals. CD45RO-negative cells were positively selected for CCR7, leaving out terminally differentiated effector memory CD45RA+ cells. Germline CDR1 MNHEY, CDR2 SMNVEV (reference sequence). CDR3 length equals 16 residues. Trimming cost V 6 bases and J 2 bases, with 19 bases left between them. The assay was immunoSEQ multiplex PCR, and TCRdb's table has in-frame clones only and misses some. The repertoire includes millions of clones, about 92% of them detected once, and about 1.5% sits in the top ten.

The chain is built from TRBV27 and TRBJ1-1, with a possible D match to TRBD1 (5 bases). Sequenced input: naive CD8+ T cells from PBMCs. This TCR was recovered from a man between 18 and 29 years old in good health. Some clones in this sample may be carry-over from other donors' samples. The chain's CDR3 is CASRSGARGGNTEAFF. The CDR3 nucleotides read TGTGCCAGCAGATCCGGGGCGCGAGGAGGAAACACTGAAGCTTTCTTT.